A selection of T cell receptor beta chains follows, all from one sample in a study of blood T cells in healthy people across ages. TCRdb re-called the 5' RACE reads through MiXCR, storing one row per CDR3 protein. The data hold about 640,000 distinct CDR3 sequences, with roughly three fifths observed a single time. Sequencing was done on a sample of blood. These receptors were collected from a man between 60 and 75 years old in good health. The CDR3 runs from the conserved cysteine through the conserved F or W. D genes are given only for firm matches. Clone size, where shown, is once, few, many, or a class for clones that have expanded.

abundance: -; j_gene: TRBJ2-3; v_gene: TRBV28; d_gene: -; CDR3nt: TGTGCCAGCAGTTCGGACATAGCGGCACGAGCGGATACGCAGTATTTT; CDR3aa: CASSSDIAARADTQYF
abundance: few; j_gene: TRBJ2-3; v_gene: TRBV10-3; d_gene: -; CDR3nt: TGTGCCATCAGTGACCCCACTCCCAATACGCAGTATTTT; CDR3aa: CAISDPTPNTQYF
abundance: few; j_gene: TRBJ2-5; v_gene: TRBV20-1; d_gene: TRBD1; CDR3nt: TGCAGTGCTAGTCCGGGACAGCAAGAGACCCAGTACTTC; CDR3aa: CSASPGQQETQYF
abundance: -; j_gene: TRBJ2-3; v_gene: TRBV18; d_gene: -; CDR3nt: TGTGCCAGCTCACCATTGCGGGTCCAACCCACAGATACGCAGTATTTT; CDR3aa: CASSPLRVQPTDTQYF
abundance: -; j_gene: TRBJ2-5; v_gene: TRBV11-2; d_gene: TRBD2; CDR3nt: TGTGCCAGCAGCTCCCGGGGGGTCGGGGAGACCCAGTACTTC; CDR3aa: CASSSRGVGETQYF
abundance: -; j_gene: TRBJ1-4; v_gene: TRBV5-1; d_gene: TRBD1; CDR3nt: TGCGCCAGCAGCCGGGACAGGGGAACTAATGAAAAACTGTTTTTT; CDR3aa: CASSRDRGTNEKLFF
abundance: once; j_gene: TRBJ2-5; v_gene: TRBV5-1; d_gene: TRBD1; CDR3nt: TGCGCCAGCAGCTTGGGCGGGACAGGGGCAGAGACCCAGTACTTC; CDR3aa: CASSLGGTGAETQYF
abundance: -; j_gene: TRBJ1-4; v_gene: TRBV2; d_gene: TRBD1; CDR3nt: TGTGCCAGCAGTGACACCGGGACAGGCAATGAAAAACTGTTTTTT; CDR3aa: CASSDTGTGNEKLFF
abundance: -; j_gene: TRBJ1-4; v_gene: TRBV2; d_gene: TRBD1; CDR3nt: TGTGCCAGCCACTTTGACAGGGACAACGAAAAACTGTTTTTT; CDR3aa: CASHFDRDNEKLFF
abundance: few; j_gene: TRBJ2-1; v_gene: TRBV7-2; d_gene: -; CDR3nt: TGTGCCAGCAGCTTAGCGGCAGGTCCCTACAATGAGCAGTTCTTC; CDR3aa: CASSLAAGPYNEQFF
abundance: -; j_gene: TRBJ2-1; v_gene: TRBV7-2; d_gene: -; CDR3nt: TGTGCCAGCAGTTATGACTCCAGCTCCTACAATGAGCAGTTCTTC; CDR3aa: CASSYDSSSYNEQFF
abundance: few; j_gene: TRBJ2-6; v_gene: TRBV7-2; d_gene: -; CDR3nt: TGTGCCAGCAGCTTAGTTCTGGCCGGTCGGGCCAACGTCCTGACTTTC; CDR3aa: CASSLVLAGRANVLTF
abundance: -; j_gene: TRBJ1-5; v_gene: TRBV20-1; d_gene: -; CDR3nt: TGCAGTGCTAGAGTTTCAGGCAATCAGCCCCAGCATTTT; CDR3aa: CSARVSGNQPQHF
abundance: -; j_gene: TRBJ2-2; v_gene: TRBV5-1; d_gene: TRBD1; CDR3nt: TGCGCCAGCAGCTTGAGAGGCAGGGGGCGCGACACCGGGGAGCTGTTTTTT; CDR3aa: CASSLRGRGRDTGELFF
abundance: few; j_gene: TRBJ1-1; v_gene: TRBV28; d_gene: TRBD1; CDR3nt: TGTGCCAGCAGCCTGGGACAGGTTCTAGAAGCTTTCTTT; CDR3aa: CASSLGQVLEAFF
abundance: -; j_gene: TRBJ2-5; v_gene: TRBV11-2; d_gene: TRBD2; CDR3nt: TGTGCCAGCAGCTTAGGGGGGACTAGCGGGAGTTGGGAGACCCAGTACTTC; CDR3aa: CASSLGGTSGSWETQYF
abundance: few; j_gene: TRBJ2-7; v_gene: TRBV20-1; d_gene: TRBD2; CDR3nt: TGCAGTGCTAGCTTATCGAGCGGGGGCGGGATCGAGCAGTACTTC; CDR3aa: CSASLSSGGGIEQYF
abundance: few; j_gene: TRBJ1-2; v_gene: TRBV7-9; d_gene: -; CDR3nt: TGTGCCAGCAGCCTGGTTGGGGTCACCTATGGCTACACCTTC; CDR3aa: CASSLVGVTYGYTF
abundance: -; j_gene: TRBJ1-2; v_gene: TRBV4-2; d_gene: -; CDR3nt: TGTGCCAGCAGCCAAGTCGGGGGCGTCTATGGCTACACCTTC; CDR3aa: CASSQVGGVYGYTF
abundance: -; j_gene: TRBJ2-5; v_gene: TRBV5-1; d_gene: TRBD2; CDR3nt: TGCGCCAGCAGTCAAACCCGGACTAGCGCAGAGACCCAGTACTTC; CDR3aa: CASSQTRTSAETQYF
abundance: -; j_gene: TRBJ2-6; v_gene: TRBV5-1; d_gene: -; CDR3nt: TGCGCCAGCAGCGGTGCTTCTCCTGGGGCCGACGTCCTGACTTTC; CDR3aa: CASSGASPGADVLTF
abundance: -; j_gene: TRBJ1-1; v_gene: TRBV9; d_gene: -; CDR3nt: TGTGCCAGCAGCGCGGCTCCGGGGACTCGAAGTGAAGCTTTCTTT; CDR3aa: CASSAAPGTRSEAFF
abundance: -; j_gene: TRBJ2-5; v_gene: TRBV10-3; d_gene: -; CDR3nt: TGTGCCATCAGTGATTCGACTGCACAAGAGACCCAGTACTTC; CDR3aa: CAISDSTAQETQYF
abundance: -; j_gene: TRBJ1-6; v_gene: TRBV10-3; d_gene: TRBD1; CDR3nt: TGTGCCATCAGACCTTCGGACAGGGTTAATTCACCCCTCCACTTT; CDR3aa: CAIRPSDRVNSPLHF